Reported below is one T cell receptor beta chain. CDR1 and CDR2 (germline): MNHEY, SMNVEV (reference sequence). This CDR3 is 15 amino acids long. Between the trimmed V and J ends, which lost 0 bases and 3 bases, there was a span of 12 bases. These data are taken from a study of shared T cell receptors in the human thymus. The method was immunoSEQ multiplex PCR; TCRdb's version includes in-frame clones alone and lacks a portion of them. The table shows roughly 700,000 clones, with roughly 90% occurring only once. The same sample was also studied in work on human thymus T cells. From that study: V and J gene usage appeared biased in thymic and blood repertoires.

The chain carries TRBV27 and TRBJ2-7; TRBD2 might be the D (6 bases). This receptor was taken from a boy in the first two years of life with a congenital heart defect. Sample: thymocytes. The CDR3 sequence: CASSLSTGAYYEQYF. The CDR3 DNA is TGTGCCAGCAGTTTATCCACGGGAGCGTACTACGAGCAGTACTTC.